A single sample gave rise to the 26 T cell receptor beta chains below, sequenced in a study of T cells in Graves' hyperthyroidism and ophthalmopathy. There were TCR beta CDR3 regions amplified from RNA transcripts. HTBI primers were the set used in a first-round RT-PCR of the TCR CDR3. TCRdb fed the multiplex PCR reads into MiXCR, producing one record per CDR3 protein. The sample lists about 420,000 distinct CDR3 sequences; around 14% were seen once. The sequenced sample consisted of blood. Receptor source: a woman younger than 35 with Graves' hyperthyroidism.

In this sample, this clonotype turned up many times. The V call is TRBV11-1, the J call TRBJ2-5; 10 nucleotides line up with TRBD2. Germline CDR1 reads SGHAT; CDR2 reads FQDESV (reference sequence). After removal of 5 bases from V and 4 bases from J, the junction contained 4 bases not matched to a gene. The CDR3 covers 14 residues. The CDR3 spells CASSGLAELETQYF. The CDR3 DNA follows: TGTGCCAGCAGCGGACTAGCGGAACTAGAGACCCAGTACTTC. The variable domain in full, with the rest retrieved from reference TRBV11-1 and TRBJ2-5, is EAEVAQSPRYKITEKSQAVAFWCDPISGHATLYWYRQILGQGPELLVQFQDESVVDDSQLPKDRFSAERLKGVDSTLKIQPAELGDSAMYLCASSGLAELETQYFGPGTRLLVL.

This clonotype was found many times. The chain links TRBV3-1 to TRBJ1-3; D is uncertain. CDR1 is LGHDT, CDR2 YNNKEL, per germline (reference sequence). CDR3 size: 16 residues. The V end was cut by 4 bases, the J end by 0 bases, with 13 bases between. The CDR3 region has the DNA TGTGCCAGCAGCCTCAGCGGCGTCCTCTCTGGAAACACCATATATTTT. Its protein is CASSLSGVLSGNTIYF.

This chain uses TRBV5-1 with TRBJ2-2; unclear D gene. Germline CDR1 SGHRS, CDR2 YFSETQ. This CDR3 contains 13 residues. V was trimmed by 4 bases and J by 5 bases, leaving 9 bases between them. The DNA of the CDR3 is TGCGCCAGCAGCGATGTCACGACCGGGGAGCTGTTTTTT. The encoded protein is CASSDVTTGELFF.

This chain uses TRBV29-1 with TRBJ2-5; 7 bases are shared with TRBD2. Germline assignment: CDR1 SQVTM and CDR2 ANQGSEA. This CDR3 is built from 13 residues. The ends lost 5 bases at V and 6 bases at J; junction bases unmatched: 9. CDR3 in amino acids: CSVSAGEGKTQYF. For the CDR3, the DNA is TGCAGCGTTTCTGCGGGGGAAGGGAAGACCCAGTACTTC.

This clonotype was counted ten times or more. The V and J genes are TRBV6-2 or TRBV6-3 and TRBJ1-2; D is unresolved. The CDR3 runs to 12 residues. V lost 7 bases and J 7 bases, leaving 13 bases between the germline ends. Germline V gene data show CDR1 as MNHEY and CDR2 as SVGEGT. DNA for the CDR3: TGTGCCAGCACACCGTTCCCCGGTGGCTACACCTTC. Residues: CASTPFPGGYTF.

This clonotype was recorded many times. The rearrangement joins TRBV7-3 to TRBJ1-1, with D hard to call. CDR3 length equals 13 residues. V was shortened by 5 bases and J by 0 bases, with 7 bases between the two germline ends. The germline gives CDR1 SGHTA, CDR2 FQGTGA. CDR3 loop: CASSQMLNTEAFF. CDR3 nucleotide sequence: TGTGCCAGCAGCCAAATGTTGAACACTGAAGCTTTCTTT.

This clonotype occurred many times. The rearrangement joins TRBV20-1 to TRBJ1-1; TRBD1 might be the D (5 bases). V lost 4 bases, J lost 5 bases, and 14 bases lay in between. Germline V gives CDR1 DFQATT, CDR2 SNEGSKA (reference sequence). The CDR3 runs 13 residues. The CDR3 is CSATPGPRTEAFF. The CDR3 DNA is TGCAGTGCTACACCGGGACCAAGAACTGAAGCTTTCTTT.

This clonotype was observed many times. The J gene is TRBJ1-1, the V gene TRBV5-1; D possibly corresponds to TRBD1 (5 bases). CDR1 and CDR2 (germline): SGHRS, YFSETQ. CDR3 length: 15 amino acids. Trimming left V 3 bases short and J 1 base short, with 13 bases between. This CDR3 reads CASSYSGGTNTEAFF. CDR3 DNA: TGCGCCAGCAGCTACTCCGGTGGGACGAACACTGAAGCTTTCTTT. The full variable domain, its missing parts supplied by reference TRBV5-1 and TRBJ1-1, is KAGVTQTPRYLIKTRGQQVTLSCSPISGHRSVSWYQQTPGQGLQFLFEYFSETQRNKGNFPGRFSGRQFSNSRSEMNVSTLELGDSALYLCASSYSGGTNTEAFFGQGTRLTVV.

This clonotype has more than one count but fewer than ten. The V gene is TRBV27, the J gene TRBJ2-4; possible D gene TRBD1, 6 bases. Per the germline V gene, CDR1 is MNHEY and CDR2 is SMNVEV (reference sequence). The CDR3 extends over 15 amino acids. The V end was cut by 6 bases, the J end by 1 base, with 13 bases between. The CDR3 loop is CASREQGSAKNIQYF. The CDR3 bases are TGTGCCAGCAGGGAACAGGGATCGGCCAAAAACATTCAGTACTTC.

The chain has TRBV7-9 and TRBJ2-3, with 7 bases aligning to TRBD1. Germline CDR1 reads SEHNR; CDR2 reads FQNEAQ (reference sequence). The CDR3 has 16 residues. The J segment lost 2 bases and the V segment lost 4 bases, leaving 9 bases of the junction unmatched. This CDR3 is CASSSGPGQPTDTQYF. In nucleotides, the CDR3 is TGTGCCAGCAGCTCAGGACCGGGACAGCCCACAGATACGCAGTATTTT.

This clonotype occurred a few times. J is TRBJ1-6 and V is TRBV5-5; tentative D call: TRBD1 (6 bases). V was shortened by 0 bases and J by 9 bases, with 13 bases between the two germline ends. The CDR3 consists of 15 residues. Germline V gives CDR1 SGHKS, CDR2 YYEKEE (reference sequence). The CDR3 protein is CASSLGTQGSSPLHF. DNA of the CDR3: TGTGCCAGCAGCTTGGGGACACAGGGAAGTTCACCCCTCCACTTT.

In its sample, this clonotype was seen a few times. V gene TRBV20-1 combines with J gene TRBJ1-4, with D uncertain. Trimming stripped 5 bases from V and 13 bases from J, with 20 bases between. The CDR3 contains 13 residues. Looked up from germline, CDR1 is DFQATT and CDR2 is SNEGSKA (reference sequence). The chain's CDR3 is CSAPDKILPILFF. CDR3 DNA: TGCAGTGCTCCCGACAAGATTCTCCCCATACTGTTTTTT.

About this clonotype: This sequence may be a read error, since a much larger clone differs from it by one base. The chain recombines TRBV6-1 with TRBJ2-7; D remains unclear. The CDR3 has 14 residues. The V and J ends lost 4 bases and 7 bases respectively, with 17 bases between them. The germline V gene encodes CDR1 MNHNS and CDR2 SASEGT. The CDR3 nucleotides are TGTGCCAGCAGTGCAGCAATGGGCGTGGGGGAGCAGTACTTC. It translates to CASSAAMGVGEQYF.

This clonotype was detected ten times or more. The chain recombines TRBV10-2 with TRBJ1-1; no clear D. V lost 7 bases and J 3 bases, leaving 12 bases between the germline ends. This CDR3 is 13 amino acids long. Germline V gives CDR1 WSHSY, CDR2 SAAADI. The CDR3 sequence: CASMRSWDTEAFF. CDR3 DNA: TGCGCCAGCATGAGAAGTTGGGACACTGAAGCTTTCTTT.

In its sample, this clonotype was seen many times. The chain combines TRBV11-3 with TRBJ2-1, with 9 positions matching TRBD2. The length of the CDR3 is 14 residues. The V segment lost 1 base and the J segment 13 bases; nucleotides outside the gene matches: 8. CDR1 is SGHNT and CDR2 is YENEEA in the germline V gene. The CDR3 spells CASSLGGGERGQFF. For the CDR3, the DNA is TGTGCCAGCAGCTTAGGCGGGGGGGAAAGGGGCCAGTTCTTC.

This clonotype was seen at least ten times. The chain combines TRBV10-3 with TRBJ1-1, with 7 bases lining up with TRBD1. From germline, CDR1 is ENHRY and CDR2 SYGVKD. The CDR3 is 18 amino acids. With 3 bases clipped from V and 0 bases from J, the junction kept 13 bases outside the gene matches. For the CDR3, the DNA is TGTGCCATCAGTGAAATCGACAGGGCCACCGTCATGAACACTGAAGCTTTCTTT. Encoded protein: CAISEIDRATVMNTEAFF.

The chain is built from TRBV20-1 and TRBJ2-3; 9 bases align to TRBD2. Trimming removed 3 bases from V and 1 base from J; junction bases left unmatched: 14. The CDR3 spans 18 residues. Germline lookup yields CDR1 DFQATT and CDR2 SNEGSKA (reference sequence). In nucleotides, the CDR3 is TGCAGTGCTAGCTTCGGACTAGCGCGGGGGAAGGGCACAGATACGCAGTATTTT. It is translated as CSASFGLARGKGTDTQYF.

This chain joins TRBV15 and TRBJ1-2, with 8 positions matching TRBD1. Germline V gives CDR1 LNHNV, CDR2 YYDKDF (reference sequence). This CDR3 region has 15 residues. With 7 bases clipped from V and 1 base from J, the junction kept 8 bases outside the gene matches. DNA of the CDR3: TGTGCCACCAAGACCTACAGGGGGATTAACTATGGCTACACCTTC. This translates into CATKTYRGINYGYTF. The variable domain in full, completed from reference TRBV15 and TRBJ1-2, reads DAMVIQNPRYQVTQFGKPVTLSCSQTLNHNVMYWYQQKSSQAPKLLFHYYDKDFNNEADTPDNFQSRRPNTSFCFLDIRSPGLGDTAMYLCATKTYRGINYGYTFGSGTRLTVV.

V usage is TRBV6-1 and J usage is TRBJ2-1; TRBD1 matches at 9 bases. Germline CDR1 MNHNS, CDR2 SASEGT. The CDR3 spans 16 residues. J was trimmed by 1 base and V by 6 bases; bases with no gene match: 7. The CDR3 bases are TGTGCCAGCAGAGGGACAGGGAAGAAATCCTACAATGAGCAGTTCTTC. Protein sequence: CASRGTGKKSYNEQFF.

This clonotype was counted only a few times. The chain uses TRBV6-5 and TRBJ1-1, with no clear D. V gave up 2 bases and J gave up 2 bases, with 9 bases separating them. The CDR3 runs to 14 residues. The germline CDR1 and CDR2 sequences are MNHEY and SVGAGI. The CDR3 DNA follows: TGTGCCAGCAGTTACCAGGAGATTAACACTGAAGCTTTCTTT. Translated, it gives CASSYQEINTEAFF.

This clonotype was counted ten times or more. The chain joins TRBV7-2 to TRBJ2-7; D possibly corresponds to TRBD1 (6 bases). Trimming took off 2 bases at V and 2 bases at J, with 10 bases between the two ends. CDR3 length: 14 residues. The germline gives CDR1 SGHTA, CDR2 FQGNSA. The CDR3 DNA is TGTGCCAGCAGCTTAAAGCAGGGGCCCTACGAGCAGTACTTC. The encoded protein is CASSLKQGPYEQYF.

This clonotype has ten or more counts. CDR3 sequence reads: CSAREGITQYF. CDR3 coding DNA: TGCAGTGCTAGAGAAGGAATTACCCAGTACTTC. The J gene is TRBJ2-5, the V gene TRBV20-1; D unresolved. The CDR3 runs to 11 residues. V was trimmed by 0 bases and J by 8 bases, leaving 7 bases between them. The germline CDR1 and CDR2 sequences are DFQATT and SNEGSKA (reference sequence).

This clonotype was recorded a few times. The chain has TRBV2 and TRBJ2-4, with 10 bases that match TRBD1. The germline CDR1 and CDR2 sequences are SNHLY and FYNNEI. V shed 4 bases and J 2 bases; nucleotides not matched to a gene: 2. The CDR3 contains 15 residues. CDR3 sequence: CASSGQGASKNIQYF. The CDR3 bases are TGTGCCAGCAGTGGACAGGGGGCGTCCAAAAACATTCAGTACTTC.

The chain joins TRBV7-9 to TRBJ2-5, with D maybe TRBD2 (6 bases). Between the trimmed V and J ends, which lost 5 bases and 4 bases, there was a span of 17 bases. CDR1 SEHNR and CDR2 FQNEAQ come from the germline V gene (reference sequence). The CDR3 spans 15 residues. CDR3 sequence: CASSPGLLGGETQYF. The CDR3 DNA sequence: TGTGCCAGCAGCCCGGGACTCTTAGGAGGAGAGACCCAGTACTTC. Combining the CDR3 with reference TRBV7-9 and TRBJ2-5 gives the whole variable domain DTGVSQNPRHKITKRGQNVTFRCDPISEHNRLYWYRQTLGQGPEFLTYFQNEAQLEKSRLLSDRFSAERPKGSFSTLEIQRTEQGDSAMYLCASSPGLLGGETQYFGPGTRLLVL.

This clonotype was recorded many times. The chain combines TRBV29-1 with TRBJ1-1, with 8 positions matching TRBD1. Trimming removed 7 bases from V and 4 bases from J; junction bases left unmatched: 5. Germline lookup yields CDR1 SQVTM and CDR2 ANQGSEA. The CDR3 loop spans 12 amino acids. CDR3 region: CSGEQGGTEAFF. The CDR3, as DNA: TGCAGCGGGGAACAGGGGGGCACTGAAGCTTTCTTT.

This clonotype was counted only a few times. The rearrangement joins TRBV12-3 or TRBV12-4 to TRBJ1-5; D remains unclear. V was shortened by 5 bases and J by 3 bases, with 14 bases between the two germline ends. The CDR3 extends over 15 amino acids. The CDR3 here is CASSAFDVYNQPQHF. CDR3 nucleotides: TGTGCCAGCAGTGCGTTTGATGTTTACAATCAGCCCCAGCATTTT.